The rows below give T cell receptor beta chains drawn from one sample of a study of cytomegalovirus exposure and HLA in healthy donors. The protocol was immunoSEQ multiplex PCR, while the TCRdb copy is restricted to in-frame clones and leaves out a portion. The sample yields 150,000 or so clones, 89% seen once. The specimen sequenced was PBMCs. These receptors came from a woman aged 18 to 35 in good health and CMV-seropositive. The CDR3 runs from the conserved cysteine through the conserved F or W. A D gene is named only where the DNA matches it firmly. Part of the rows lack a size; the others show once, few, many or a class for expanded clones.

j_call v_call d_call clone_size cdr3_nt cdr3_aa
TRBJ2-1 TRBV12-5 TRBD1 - TGTGCTAGTGGGTCTGATTCATCCGGACAGGGTAGGAATGAGCAGTTCTTC CASGSDSSGQGRNEQFF
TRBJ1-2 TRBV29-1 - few TGCAGCGTGCCAGGGTTTAGTGATGGCTACACCTTC CSVPGFSDGYTF
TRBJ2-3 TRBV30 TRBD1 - TGTGCCTGGAGCGTAGGGGGCCCAGATACGCAGTATTTT CAWSVGGPDTQYF
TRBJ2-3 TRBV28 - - TGTGCCAGCAGTTTAGGACAGCGCACAGATACGCAGTATTTT CASSLGQRTDTQYF
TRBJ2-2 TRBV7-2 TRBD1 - TGTGCCAGCAGCGTCGACAGGGTCGGCACCGGGGAGCTGTTTTTT CASSVDRVGTGELFF
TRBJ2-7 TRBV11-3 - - TGTGCCAGCAGCTTAGATTCGGGATACGAGCAGTACTTC CASSLDSGYEQYF
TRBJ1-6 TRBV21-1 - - TGTGCCAGCAGTAAGACAGAGACAGGTTCACCCCTCCACTTT CASSKTETGSPLHF
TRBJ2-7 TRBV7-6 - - TGTGCCAGCAGCTCGGGGGACTACGAGCAGTACTTC CASSSGDYEQYF
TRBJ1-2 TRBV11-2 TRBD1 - TGTGCCAGCAGCTTACGACAGGGGAGGGACTACACCTTC CASSLRQGRDYTF
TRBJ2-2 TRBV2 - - TGTGCCAGCAGTGGGGAAGGAGGTACCGGGGAGCTGTTTTTT CASSGEGGTGELFF
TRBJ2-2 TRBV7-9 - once TGTGCCAGCAGTCCCCCGTTCAGGCTAAGCACCGGGGAGCTGTTTTTT CASSPPFRLSTGELFF
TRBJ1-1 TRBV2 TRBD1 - TGTGCCAGCAGCCAGGGGGCGAACACTGAAGCTTTCTTT CASSQGANTEAFF
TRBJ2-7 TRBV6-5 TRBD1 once TGTGCCAGCAGTAGACCGGGACAGCCTTACGAGCAGTACTTC CASSRPGQPYEQYF
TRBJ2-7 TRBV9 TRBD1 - TGTGCCAGCAGTACAGGGGGAAGCTACGAGCAGTACTTC CASSTGGSYEQYF
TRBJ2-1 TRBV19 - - TGTGCTTGCAGGGTTTCGGGCAATGAGCAGTTCTTC CACRVSGNEQFF
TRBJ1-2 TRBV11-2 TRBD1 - TGTGCCAGCAGCTTAGACCGGGACAGGGTTCGCCATGGCTACACCTTC CASSLDRDRVRHGYTF
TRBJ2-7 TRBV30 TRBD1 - TGTGCCTGGCGGACAGGGGCCGCGCCCGAGCAGTACTTC CAWRTGAAPEQYF
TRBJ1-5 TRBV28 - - TGTGCCAGCAGTAAGACAGTTGCCCTTCGGATCGATCAGCCCCAGCATTTT CASSKTVALRIDQPQHF
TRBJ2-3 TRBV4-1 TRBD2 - TGCGCCAGCAGCCAAGTCGATAGCGGGGGAGGTTCAGCGGCCACGCAGTATTTT CASSQVDSGGGSAATQYF
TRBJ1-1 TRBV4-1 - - TGCGCCAGCAGCCAAGATCGAATCGGGTCCGAAGCTTTCTTT CASSQDRIGSEAFF
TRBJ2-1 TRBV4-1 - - TGCGCCAGCAGAGCGACGGGGGGCCCTCGATACAATGAGCAGTTCTTC CASRATGGPRYNEQFF
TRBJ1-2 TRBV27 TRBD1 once TGTGCCAGCACCCCGTCAATCACACAGGGGAACTATGGCTACACCTTC CASTPSITQGNYGYTF
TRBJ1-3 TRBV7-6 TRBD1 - TGTGCCAGCAGCTCGGGACAGATCTCTGGAAACACCATATATTTT CASSSGQISGNTIYF
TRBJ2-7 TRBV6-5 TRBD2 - TGTGCCAGCAGTTACCAAGGTAGCGGGCAGAATTACGAGCAGTACTTC CASSYQGSGQNYEQYF
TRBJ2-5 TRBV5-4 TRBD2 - TGTGCCAGCAGCGCCCGACTAGCGGGGGGGCAAGAGACCCAGTACTTC CASSARLAGGQETQYF
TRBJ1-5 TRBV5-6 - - TGTGCCAGCAGCTCTTCAGGGGCCCCTAGCAATCAGCCCCAGCATTTT CASSSSGAPSNQPQHF
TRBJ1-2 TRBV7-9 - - TGTGCCAGCAGCTCCTCTAAAACTGTCGACTATGGCTACACCTTC CASSSSKTVDYGYTF
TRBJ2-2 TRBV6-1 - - TGTGCCAGCAGTGTGGGACACACCGTCACCGGGGAGCTGTTTTTT CASSVGHTVTGELFF
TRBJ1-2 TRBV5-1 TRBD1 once TGCGCCAGCAGCTTGGGTCAGGGGGTCTATGGCTACACCTTC CASSLGQGVYGYTF
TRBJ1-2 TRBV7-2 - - TGTGCCAGCAGCTTACGCAGGCAAAACGGCTACACCTTC CASSLRRQNGYTF
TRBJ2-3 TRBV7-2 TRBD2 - TGTGCCAGCAGCCCTAGCGGGGGGGCTCCTATCCCGCAGTATTTT CASSPSGGAPIPQYF
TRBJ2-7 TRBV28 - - TGTGCCAGCAGTTTCGCGACAGGGAGGCCCTACGAGCAGTACTTC CASSFATGRPYEQYF
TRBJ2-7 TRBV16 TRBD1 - TGTGCCAGCAGCCAATTTTGGGGACAGGGGGCCTTCGAGCAGTACTTC CASSQFWGQGAFEQYF
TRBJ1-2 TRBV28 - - TGTGCCAGCAGTCTCCAAGGGGATGGCTATGGCTACACCTTC CASSLQGDGYGYTF
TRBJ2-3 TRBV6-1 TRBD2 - TGTGCCGGGGAGGTTGAGCAGGGAGGGTCAGATACGCAGTATTTT CAGEVEQGGSDTQYF
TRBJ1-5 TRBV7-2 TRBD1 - TGTGCCAGCAGCTTAGAGGGGGCAAGTCAGCCCCAGCATTTT CASSLEGASQPQHF
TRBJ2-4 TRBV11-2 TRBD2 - TGTGCCAGCAGCCTGGGACTAGCGGGGGGGCCGTTTAAAAACATTCAGTACTTC CASSLGLAGGPFKNIQYF
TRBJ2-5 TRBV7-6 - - TGTGCCAGCAGCTTAGGGACTGGAGAGACCCAGTACTTC CASSLGTGETQYF
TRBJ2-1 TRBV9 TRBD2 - TGTGCCAGCAGCGATAGCGGGGCCTACAATGAGCAGTTCTTC CASSDSGAYNEQFF
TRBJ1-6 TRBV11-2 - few TGTGCCAGCAGCTTATTGGACCCCTTGGGAGATTCACCCCTCCACTTT CASSLLDPLGDSPLHF
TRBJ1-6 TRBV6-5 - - TGTGCCAGCAGTTACTCCGGAGGGGATAATTCACCCCTCCACTTT CASSYSGGDNSPLHF
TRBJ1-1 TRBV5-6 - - TGTGCCAGCAGCTTGTCGGGGAGCTTAGAAGCTTTCTTT CASSLSGSLEAFF
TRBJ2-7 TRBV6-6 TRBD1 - TGTGCCAGCAGCCCCGGGACAGGGAAGTACGAGCAGTACTTC CASSPGTGKYEQYF
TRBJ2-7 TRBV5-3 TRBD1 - TGTGCCAGAAGCCCCCGGGACAGCTACGAGCAGTACTTC CARSPRDSYEQYF
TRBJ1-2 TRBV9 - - TGTGCCAGCAGCGTTAAGGGGTCCTATGGCTACACCTTC CASSVKGSYGYTF
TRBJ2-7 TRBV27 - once TGTGCCAGCAGCCACCGACAGACCTACGAGCAGTACTTC CASSHRQTYEQYF
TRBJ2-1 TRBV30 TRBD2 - TGTGCCTGGTGCACGGGGGGGAACAATGAGCAGTTCTTC CAWCTGGNNEQFF
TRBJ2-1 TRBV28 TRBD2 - TGTGCCAGCAGTCCCGGGGGACTAGCTAATGAGCAGTTCTTC CASSPGGLANEQFF
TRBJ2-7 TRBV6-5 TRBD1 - TGTGCCAGCAGTCCCGTGCAGGGGGAATCCTACGAGCAGTACTTC CASSPVQGESYEQYF
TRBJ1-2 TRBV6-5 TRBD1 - TGTGCCAGCAGTCGGGACAGGGGTAATAACTATGGCTACACCTTC CASSRDRGNNYGYTF
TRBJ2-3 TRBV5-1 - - TGCGCCAGCAGCTCCTTGCGGGGAGTCACAGATACGCAGTATTTT CASSSLRGVTDTQYF
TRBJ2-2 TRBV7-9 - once TGTGCCAGCAGCTTAGCGGACAAGGGGACCGGGGAGCTGTTTTTT CASSLADKGTGELFF
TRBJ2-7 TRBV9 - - TGTGCCAGCAGCGTAGATCCCAGACAGTCTACCTACGAGCAGTACTTC CASSVDPRQSTYEQYF
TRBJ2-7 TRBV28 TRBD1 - TGTGCCAGCAGTTTTGTGGACAGGGGCTACGAGCAGTACTTC CASSFVDRGYEQYF
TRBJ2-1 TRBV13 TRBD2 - TGTGCCAGCAGCTTAACTAGCGGGGGAGGGTTTTATAGTGAGCAGTTCTTC CASSLTSGGGFYSEQFF
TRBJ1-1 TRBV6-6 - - TGTGCCAGCAGTCCGAGCGAGAGGACTGAAGCTTTCTTT CASSPSERTEAFF